The 10 T cell receptor beta chains reported below all come from one sample, sequenced in a study of shared clonotypes between healthy human individuals. Some clones are missing from TCRdb's copy, which holds only in-frame ones; the method was immunoSEQ multiplex PCR. The data contain about 1 million clones, around four fifths of them seen just once; the ten biggest clones take up less than 1.5%. Input material: memory CD4+ T cells sorted from blood. Subset denoted: CD45RA-negative fraction. Receptors were obtained from a man aged 18 to 30 in good health.

The rearrangement uses TRBV5-1 and TRBJ2-7; tentative D call: TRBD1 (6 bases). V dropped 4 bases and J dropped 3 bases, with 14 bases sitting between them. Germline V gene lookup returns CDR1 SGHRS and CDR2 YFSETQ. The CDR3 contains 14 residues. CDR3 nucleotide sequence: TGCGCCAGCAGCACAGGGCTAACCGACTACGAGCAGTACTTC. Its translation is CASSTGLTDYEQYF.

The V call is TRBV19, the J call TRBJ2-1; D gene uncertain. V shed 5 bases and J shed 2 bases, with 4 bases lying between them. CDR1 and CDR2 from the germline V gene are LNHDA and SQIVND (reference sequence). There are 12 residues in the CDR3. CDR3 region: CASSRPYNEQFF. CDR3 DNA sequence: TGTGCCAGTAGTCGTCCCTACAATGAGCAGTTCTTC.

The V gene is TRBV6-1, the J gene TRBJ1-1; D might be TRBD1 (5 bases). CDR3 length: 15 amino acids. V shed 4 bases and J shed 1 base, with 13 bases lying between them. Germline values: CDR1 MNHNS, CDR2 SASEGT. The CDR3 DNA reads as TGTGCCAGCAGTGGACGGGGCGGGGCGAACACTGAAGCTTTCTTT. Amino acids: CASSGRGGANTEAFF.

This sequence joins TRBV7-2 and TRBJ1-5; D unresolved. Trimming removed 8 bases from V and 0 bases from J, with 11 bases in between. Germline assignment: CDR1 SGHTA and CDR2 FQGNSA. This CDR3 has 14 residues. CDR3 region: CASGLGNSNQPQHF. CDR3 nucleotides: TGTGCCAGCGGATTGGGTAATAGCAATCAGCCCCAGCATTTT.

The chain links TRBV5-1 to TRBJ1-4; weak D call: TRBD1 (6 bases). The CDR3 contains 14 residues. Germline V lookup: CDR1 SGHRS, CDR2 YFSETQ. The V end lost 1 base, the J end lost 7 bases, and 11 bases lay between the germline ends. CDR3 bases: TGCGCCAGCAGCTTGCGGGGGGCGCCTGAAAAACTGTTTTTT. It yields the protein CASSLRGAPEKLFF.

This rearrangement joins TRBV7-2 to TRBJ1-2; D may be TRBD1 (5 bases). This CDR3 is built from 16 residues. Trimming removed 5 bases from V and 0 bases from J, with 16 bases in between. The germline V gene encodes CDR1 SGHTA and CDR2 FQGNSA. As DNA, the CDR3 is TGTGCCAGCAGCCCTGTAGGGGCAGGAGCTAACTATGGCTACACCTTC. It specifies CASSPVGAGANYGYTF.

The chain links TRBV7-2 to TRBJ2-2; D may be TRBD2 (6 bases). The CDR3 is made up of 13 amino acids. The ends were cut back, 10 bases at V and 1 base at J, with 10 bases in the middle. Germline CDR1 SGHTA, CDR2 FQGNSA. This chain's CDR3 is CANLGGNTGELFF. CDR3 in DNA: TGTGCCAACTTGGGAGGGAACACCGGGGAGCTGTTTTTT.

V gene TRBV6-5 combines with J gene TRBJ1-2; possible D gene TRBD1, 5 bases. Germline V gene lookup returns CDR1 MNHEY and CDR2 SVGAGI. The CDR3 sequence is 15 residues long. V shed 0 bases and J shed 0 bases, with 8 bases lying between them. The CDR3 DNA is TGTGCCAGCAGTTACTCTGGGACCCCTAACTATGGCTACACCTTC. Its protein product is CASSYSGTPNYGYTF.

The chain uses TRBV7-6 and TRBJ2-2; TRBD1 matches 8 bases. Germline CDR1 SGHVS, CDR2 FNYEAQ. With V trimmed by 1 base and J by 0 bases, 7 bases remained unmatched. The CDR3 has 18 amino acids. This CDR3 reads CASSLGVKQGANTGELFF. CDR3 in DNA: TGTGCCAGCAGCTTAGGGGTTAAACAGGGGGCGAACACCGGGGAGCTGTTTTTT.

The rearrangement joins TRBV15 to TRBJ1-1; D gene uncertain. V dropped 4 bases and J dropped 5 bases, with 17 bases sitting between them. Germline values: CDR1 LNHNV, CDR2 YYDKDF (reference sequence). The CDR3 has 15 amino acids. CDR3 bases: TGTGCCACCAGCACTATTTCGTGGCAGATTACTGAAGCTTTCTTT. Its protein product is CATSTISWQITEAFF.